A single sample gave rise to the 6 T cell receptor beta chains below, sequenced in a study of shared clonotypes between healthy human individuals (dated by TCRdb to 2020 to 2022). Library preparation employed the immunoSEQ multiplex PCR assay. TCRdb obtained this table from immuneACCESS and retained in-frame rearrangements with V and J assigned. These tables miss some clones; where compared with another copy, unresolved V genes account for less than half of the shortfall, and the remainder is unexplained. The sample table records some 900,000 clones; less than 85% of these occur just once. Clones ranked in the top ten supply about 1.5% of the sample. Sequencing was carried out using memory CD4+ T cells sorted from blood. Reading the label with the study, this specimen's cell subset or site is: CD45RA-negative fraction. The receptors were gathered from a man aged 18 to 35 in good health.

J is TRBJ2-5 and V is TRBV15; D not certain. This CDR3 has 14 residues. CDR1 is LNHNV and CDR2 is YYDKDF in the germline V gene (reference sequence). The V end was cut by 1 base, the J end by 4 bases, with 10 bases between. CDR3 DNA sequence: TGTGCCACCAGCAGAGGACCCGCCCCAGAGACCCAGTACTTC. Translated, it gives CATSRGPAPETQYF. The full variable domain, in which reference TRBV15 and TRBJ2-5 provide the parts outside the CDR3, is DAMVIQNPRYQVTQFGKPVTLSCSQTLNHNVMYWYQQKSSQAPKLLFHYYDKDFNNEADTPDNFQSRRPNTSFCFLDIRSPGLGDTAMYLCATSRGPAPETQYFGPGTRLLVL.

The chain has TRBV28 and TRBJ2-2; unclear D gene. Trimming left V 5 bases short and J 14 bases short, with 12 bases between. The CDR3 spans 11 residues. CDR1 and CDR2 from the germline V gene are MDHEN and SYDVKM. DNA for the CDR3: TGTGCCAGCAGTCGATTTTCGGAACTGTTTTTT. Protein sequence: CASSRFSELFF.

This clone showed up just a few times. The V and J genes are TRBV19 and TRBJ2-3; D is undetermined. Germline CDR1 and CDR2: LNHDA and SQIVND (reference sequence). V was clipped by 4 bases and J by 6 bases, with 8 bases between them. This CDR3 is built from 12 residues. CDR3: CASSTTSDTQYF. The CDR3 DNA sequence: TGTGCCAGTAGTACCACCAGTGATACGCAGTATTTT.

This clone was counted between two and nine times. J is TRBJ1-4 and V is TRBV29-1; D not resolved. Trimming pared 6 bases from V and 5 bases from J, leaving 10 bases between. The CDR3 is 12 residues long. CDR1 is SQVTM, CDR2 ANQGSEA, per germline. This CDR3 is CSVLSINEKLFF. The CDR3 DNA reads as TGCAGCGTCCTCAGTATCAATGAAAAACTGTTTTTT.

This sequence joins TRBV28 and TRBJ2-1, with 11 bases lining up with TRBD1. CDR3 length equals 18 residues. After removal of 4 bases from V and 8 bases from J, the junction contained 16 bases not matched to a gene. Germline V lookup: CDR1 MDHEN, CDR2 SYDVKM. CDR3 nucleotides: TGTGCCAGCAGTTCCCCGGGTCTGGGACAGGGGGTTGTCGATGAGCAGTTCTTC. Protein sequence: CASSSPGLGQGVVDEQFF.

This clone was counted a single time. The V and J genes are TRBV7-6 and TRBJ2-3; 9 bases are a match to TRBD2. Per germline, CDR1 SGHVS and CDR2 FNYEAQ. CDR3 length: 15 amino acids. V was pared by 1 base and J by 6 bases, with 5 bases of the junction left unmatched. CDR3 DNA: TGTGCCAGCAGCTTAGGGGGACTAGCTCCCGATACGCAGTATTTT. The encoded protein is CASSLGGLAPDTQYF.